The 14 T cell receptor beta chains below were found in one sample sequenced in a study of cytomegalovirus exposure and HLA in healthy donors. Assay: immunoSEQ multiplex PCR; the TCRdb copy retains only in-frame clones and omits some. Of tens of thousands of clones in the sample, approximately 93% were seen once. The sequenced material came from PBMCs. The source of these receptors is a young woman in good health and CMV-seronegative.

J is TRBJ2-7 and V is TRBV4-1; D gene uncertain. Trimming shortened V by 2 bases and J by 10 bases, and 18 bases separated the two germline ends. The CDR3 runs to 14 residues. Germline CDR1 MGHRA, CDR2 YSYEKL. The CDR3 DNA is TGCGCCAGCAGCCAATCCGCCACACCTAGTTTACAGTACTTC. Its protein product is CASSQSATPSLQYF.

The chain carries TRBV4-1 and TRBJ1-4, with D perhaps matching TRBD1 (5 bases). The CDR3 totals 19 residues. V was pared by 0 bases and J by 7 bases, with 24 bases between. In germline, CDR1 is MGHRA, CDR2 YSYEKL. The CDR3 sequence: CASSQEGRGFLLVSEKLFF. For the CDR3, the DNA is TGCGCCAGCAGCCAAGAGGGTAGGGGCTTTTTGTTAGTCAGTGAAAAACTGTTTTTT.

This clone was counted a few times. The V and J genes are TRBV5-1 and TRBJ2-1, with 13 bases identical to TRBD2. The CDR3 loop spans 15 amino acids. Germline CDR1 reads SGHRS; CDR2 reads YFSETQ. V lost 4 bases, J lost 15 bases, and 13 bases stayed unmatched. The DNA of the CDR3 is TGCGCCAGCAGCCCGTCCGGACTAGCGGGAGCAGGTCTGTTCTTC. Translating it yields CASSPSGLAGAGLFF.

The chain combines TRBV7-9 with TRBJ2-5, with D possibly matching TRBD2 (6 bases). Trimming removed 3 bases at V and 5 bases at J, with 16 bases between. The CDR3 has 15 residues. The germline CDR1 and CDR2 sequences are SEHNR and FQNEAQ (reference sequence). The CDR3 sequence: CASSLETRFFETQYF. For the CDR3, the DNA is TGTGCCAGCAGCTTGGAGACTAGGTTTTTTGAGACCCAGTACTTC.

The chain recombines TRBV28 with TRBJ2-7, with 9 bases lining up with TRBD2. There are 14 residues in the CDR3. Germline CDR1 MDHEN, CDR2 SYDVKM. V trimming: 2 bases; J trimming: 2 bases; junction bases outside the gene matches: 1. CDR3 loop: CASSLGLATYEQYF. As DNA, the CDR3 is TGTGCCAGCAGTTTAGGACTAGCGACCTACGAGCAGTACTTC.

The CDR3 is CSARTGGTNTGELFF. The CDR3 bases are TGCAGCGCCCGGACAGGGGGCACGAACACCGGGGAGCTGTTTTTT. The chain employs TRBV29-1 and TRBJ2-2, with TRBD1 matching over 11 bases. After removal of 7 bases from V and 0 bases from J, the junction contained 4 bases not matched to a gene. The length of the CDR3 is 15 residues. Germline V gene lookup returns CDR1 SQVTM and CDR2 ANQGSEA.

The V and J genes are TRBV7-6 and TRBJ2-2, with 11 bases aligning to TRBD2. V dropped 5 bases and J dropped 7; count of bases not matched to a gene: 6. The CDR3 is made up of 15 amino acids. CDR1 SGHVS and CDR2 FNYEAQ come from the germline V gene. The CDR3 nucleotides are TGTGCCAGCAGCGTTAGCGGGAGGGCCGACGGGGAGCTGTTTTTT. It is translated as CASSVSGRADGELFF. Complete variable domain (other parts from reference TRBV7-6 and TRBJ2-2): GAGVSQSPRYKVTKRGQDVALRCDPISGHVSLYWYRQALGQGPEFLTYFNYEAQQDKSGLPNDRFSAERPEGSISTLTIQRTEQRDSAMYRCASSVSGRADGELFFGEGSRLTVL.

The CDR3 protein is CASSGLSSYEQYF. CDR3 bases: TGTGCCAGTAGTGGACTGAGCTCCTACGAGCAGTACTTC. This chain links TRBV19 with TRBJ2-7; D possibly corresponds to TRBD2 (5 bases). The germline CDR1 and CDR2 sequences are LNHDA and SQIVND (reference sequence). The V end was cut by 5 bases, the J end by 0 bases, with 8 bases between. CDR3 length equals 13 residues.

This chain joins TRBV19 and TRBJ1-1, with 11 bases that match TRBD1. Germline CDR1 and CDR2: LNHDA and SQIVND (reference sequence). V was pared by 4 bases and J by 4 bases, with 5 bases of the junction left unmatched. There are 15 residues in the CDR3. The chain's CDR3 is CASSTFGTGGTEAFF. DNA of the CDR3: TGTGCCAGTAGTACGTTTGGGACAGGGGGCACTGAAGCTTTCTTT.

The chain is built from TRBV7-8 and TRBJ2-1; D remains unclear. The germline V and J ends were trimmed by 4 bases and 5 bases, with 3 bases remaining between them. The germline V gene has CDR1 SGHVS and CDR2 FQNEAQ. The CDR3 totals 11 residues. The DNA of the CDR3 is TGTGCCAGCAGCTCGGACAATGAGCAGTTCTTC. Encoded protein: CASSSDNEQFF.

This chain joins TRBV5-1 and TRBJ1-3; a weak D match, TRBD1 (6 bases). Germline V gives CDR1 SGHRS, CDR2 YFSETQ. The CDR3 covers 15 residues. V gave up 0 bases and J gave up 1 base, with 8 bases separating them. The CDR3 reads CASSLATGSGNTIYF. Here the CDR3 DNA reads TGCGCCAGCAGCTTGGCGACAGGATCTGGAAACACCATATATTTT.

The CDR3 sequence: CASSLRQIENTGELFF. CDR3 DNA: TGTGCCAGCAGCTTAAGACAGATCGAAAACACCGGGGAGCTGTTTTTT. This chain joins TRBV11-3 and TRBJ2-2; D is perhaps TRBD1 (5 bases). Trimming cost V 2 bases and J 2 bases, with 12 bases left between them. Germline-derived CDR1 and CDR2 are SGHNT and YENEEA. This CDR3 has 16 residues.

The chain recombines TRBV7-9 with TRBJ1-5; perhaps TRBD1 as D (6 bases). The CDR3 consists of 13 residues. Germline values: CDR1 SEHNR, CDR2 FQNEAQ (reference sequence). Trimming took off 1 base at V and 5 bases at J, with 6 bases between the two ends. For the CDR3, the DNA is TGTGCCAGCAGCTTAGAGGGGGATCAGCCCCAGCATTTT. It encodes CASSLEGDQPQHF. Variable domain in full (rest from reference TRBV7-9 and TRBJ1-5): DTGVSQNPRHKITKRGQNVTFRCDPISEHNRLYWYRQTLGQGPEFLTYFQNEAQLEKSRLLSDRFSAERPKGSFSTLEIQRTEQGDSAMYLCASSLEGDQPQHFGDGTRLSIL.

CDR3 in DNA: TGCGCCAGCAGCTTGGGTGCAGGGTCTGGGGCCAACGTCCTGACTTTC. Translated, it gives CASSLGAGSGANVLTF. The V call is TRBV5-1, the J call TRBJ2-6; D perhaps matches TRBD1 (5 bases). Germline assignment: CDR1 SGHRS and CDR2 YFSETQ. The length of the CDR3 is 16 residues. V was trimmed by 0 bases and J by 1 base, leaving 8 bases between them.